Listed below are T cell receptor beta chains from one sample, sequenced in a study of blood T cell repertoires in COVID-19. Method: immunoSEQ multiplex PCR; TCRdb's copy keeps in-frame clones and lacks some. This table holds hundreds of thousands of clones, around 85% found once. Sequencing was carried out using PBMCs or T cells enriched from blood (not recorded which). These receptors were collected from a woman aged 40 to 55 who had recovered from COVID-19. CDR3s leave out the opening cysteine and the closing phenylalanine or tryptophan. Each record gives: CDR3 protein, V gene, J gene.

CDR3: ASSLGHNSYNEQF
V: TRBV7-6
J: TRBJ2-1

CDR3: ASAVGTENQPQH
V: TRBV10-3
J: TRBJ1-5

CDR3: ASTADSYNEQF
V: TRBV2
J: TRBJ2-1

CDR3: ASSQDVTATGELF
V: TRBV3-1/TRBV3-2
J: TRBJ2-2

CDR3: ASSVYGEATDTQY
V: TRBV9
J: TRBJ2-3

CDR3: ASTRPGDYGYT
V: TRBV9
J: TRBJ1-2

CDR3: ASSPGQGFYGYT
V: TRBV27
J: TRBJ1-2

CDR3: ASSYSYHVSYEQY
V: TRBV6-5
J: TRBJ2-7

CDR3: ASRRLVWPYEQY
V: TRBV21-1
J: TRBJ2-7

CDR3: ASRSEWYNSPLH
V: TRBV19
J: TRBJ1-6

CDR3: ASSFINGETQY
V: TRBV7-2
J: TRBJ2-5

CDR3: ASSFLGLAGAYNEQF
V: TRBV7-2
J: TRBJ2-1